These T cell receptor beta chains were read from a single sample in a study of blood T cell repertoires in COVID-19. Libraries were prepared by immunoSEQ multiplex PCR; TCRdb keeps only in-frame clonotypes and omits some of them. The table lists under 200,000 clones, 80% of them singletons. What was sequenced was PBMCs or T cells enriched from blood (not recorded which). All receptors come from a woman aged 60-70 years who had recovered from COVID-19. Each CDR3 is given with its conserved first and last residue. A D gene is named only where the DNA matches it firmly. Only part of the rows carry a size: once, few, many, or a class if the clone is expanded.

D gene: TRBD1
V gene: TRBV5-1
clone size: .
J gene: TRBJ2-2
CDR3 protein: CASSPGQAWTNTGELFF
CDR3 DNA: TGCGCCAGCAGCCCCGGACAGGCCTGGACGAACACCGGGGAGCTGTTTTTT

D gene: .
V gene: TRBV18
clone size: .
J gene: TRBJ1-5
CDR3 protein: CASSGNGSPNQPQHF
CDR3 DNA: TGTGCCAGCTCAGGTAATGGCTCTCCCAATCAGCCCCAGCATTTT

D gene: TRBD2
V gene: TRBV27
clone size: .
J gene: TRBJ2-7
CDR3 protein: CASSFRIAGFHEQYF
CDR3 DNA: TGTGCCAGCAGCTTCCGAATAGCGGGGTTTCACGAGCAGTACTTC

D gene: TRBD1
V gene: TRBV2
clone size: .
J gene: TRBJ2-7
CDR3 protein: CASISSGTGGSYEQYF
CDR3 DNA: TGTGCCAGCATTTCCTCCGGGACAGGGGGCTCCTACGAGCAGTACTTC

D gene: TRBD1
V gene: TRBV5-1
clone size: .
J gene: TRBJ2-3
CDR3 protein: CASSLGARDRAWDTQYF
CDR3 DNA: TGCGCCAGCAGCTTGGGGGCCCGGGACAGGGCGTGGGATACGCAGTATTTT

D gene: .
V gene: TRBV29-1
clone size: .
J gene: TRBJ1-1
CDR3 protein: CSVEVRGSYTEAFF
CDR3 DNA: TGCAGCGTTGAAGTTCGGGGGAGTTACACTGAAGCTTTCTTT

D gene: TRBD1
V gene: TRBV30
clone size: .
J gene: TRBJ1-5
CDR3 protein: CAWSVDGQGILRCQPQHF
CDR3 DNA: TGTGCCTGGAGTGTAGATGGACAGGGGATCCTTAGGTGTCAGCCCCAGCATTTT

D gene: .
V gene: TRBV5-1
clone size: once
J gene: TRBJ1-1
CDR3 protein: CASSLDVGANTEAFF
CDR3 DNA: TGCGCCAGCAGCTTGGACGTGGGCGCGAACACTGAAGCTTTCTTT

D gene: TRBD1
V gene: TRBV3-1/TRBV3-2
clone size: .
J gene: TRBJ1-5
CDR3 protein: CASSQDMAGGRQPQHF
CDR3 DNA: TGTGCCAGCAGCCAAGATATGGCAGGGGGCAGACAGCCCCAGCATTTT

D gene: TRBD2
V gene: TRBV20-1
clone size: .
J gene: TRBJ2-3
CDR3 protein: CSASAGGITDTQYF
CDR3 DNA: TGCAGTGCTAGTGCGGGGGGCATCACAGATACGCAGTATTTT

D gene: .
V gene: TRBV15
clone size: .
J gene: TRBJ2-7
CDR3 protein: CATSRDSTVYEQYF
CDR3 DNA: TGTGCCACCAGCAGAGATTCGACAGTTTACGAGCAGTACTTC

D gene: .
V gene: TRBV7-3
clone size: .
J gene: TRBJ2-5
CDR3 protein: CASSRGILREETQYF
CDR3 DNA: TGTGCCAGCAGCCGGGGCATCCTCCGGGAGGAGACCCAGTACTTC

D gene: .
V gene: TRBV7-2
clone size: .
J gene: TRBJ2-3
CDR3 protein: CASSWEATDTQYF
CDR3 DNA: TGTGCCAGCAGCTGGGAGGCCACAGATACGCAGTATTTT

D gene: TRBD1
V gene: TRBV7-9
clone size: .
J gene: TRBJ2-1
CDR3 protein: CASSLKPQGNNEQFF
CDR3 DNA: TGTGCCAGCAGCTTAAAGCCACAGGGGAACAATGAGCAGTTCTTC

D gene: TRBD1
V gene: TRBV11-3
clone size: few
J gene: TRBJ2-5
CDR3 protein: CASSPRTGGETQYF
CDR3 DNA: TGTGCCAGCAGCCCAAGGACAGGGGGAGAGACCCAGTACTTC

D gene: TRBD1
V gene: TRBV6-5
clone size: .
J gene: TRBJ1-1
CDR3 protein: CASSYTGQGAEAFF
CDR3 DNA: TGTGCCAGCAGTTATACAGGACAGGGAGCTGAAGCTTTCTTT

D gene: .
V gene: TRBV7-2
clone size: .
J gene: TRBJ1-1
CDR3 protein: CASSLFQGTEAFF
CDR3 DNA: TGTGCCAGCAGCTTATTCCAGGGCACTGAAGCTTTCTTT

D gene: .
V gene: TRBV10-3
clone size: .
J gene: TRBJ1-1
CDR3 protein: CAISEAGQMNTEAFF
CDR3 DNA: TGTGCCATCAGTGAAGCTGGACAAATGAACACTGAAGCTTTCTTT

D gene: .
V gene: TRBV2
clone size: .
J gene: TRBJ1-4
CDR3 protein: CASTRGWDLGEKLFF
CDR3 DNA: TGTGCCAGCACCCGGGGCTGGGACTTGGGGGAAAAACTGTTTTTT

D gene: .
V gene: TRBV6-4
clone size: .
J gene: TRBJ1-5
CDR3 protein: CASSEQLSNQPQHF
CDR3 DNA: TGTGCCAGCAGTGAACAGCTTAGCAATCAGCCCCAGCATTTT

D gene: TRBD1
V gene: TRBV3-1/TRBV3-2
clone size: .
J gene: TRBJ1-6
CDR3 protein: CASSLRQGEGPLHF
CDR3 DNA: TGTGCCAGCAGCCTACGACAGGGAGAAGGACCCCTCCACTTT

D gene: TRBD2
V gene: TRBV18
clone size: .
J gene: TRBJ2-7
CDR3 protein: CASSPPGLAVYEQYF
CDR3 DNA: TGTGCCAGCTCACCTCCCGGACTAGCTGTCTACGAGCAGTACTTC

D gene: TRBD1
V gene: TRBV19
clone size: .
J gene: TRBJ1-5
CDR3 protein: CASSDRGRQPQHF
CDR3 DNA: TGTGCCAGTAGTGACAGGGGAAGGCAGCCCCAGCATTTT

D gene: .
V gene: TRBV7-8
clone size: .
J gene: TRBJ1-2
CDR3 protein: CASSFRGSSSDGYTF
CDR3 DNA: TGTGCCAGCAGCTTCCGGGGGTCTTCCTCAGATGGCTACACCTTC

D gene: .
V gene: TRBV5-1
clone size: .
J gene: TRBJ2-1
CDR3 protein: CASSTISQPGNEQFF
CDR3 DNA: TGCGCCAGCAGTACCATAAGCCAACCTGGCAATGAGCAGTTCTTC

D gene: TRBD2
V gene: TRBV19
clone size: .
J gene: TRBJ2-1
CDR3 protein: CASSSGGASYNEQFF
CDR3 DNA: TGTGCCAGTAGTAGCGGGGGGGCCTCCTACAATGAGCAGTTCTTC

D gene: TRBD1
V gene: TRBV7-8
clone size: .
J gene: TRBJ1-6
CDR3 protein: CASRGRQGASSPLHF
CDR3 DNA: TGTGCCAGCAGAGGGAGACAGGGGGCTAGTTCACCCCTCCACTTT

D gene: .
V gene: TRBV9
clone size: .
J gene: TRBJ1-4
CDR3 protein: CASSRGQNTNEKLFF
CDR3 DNA: TGTGCCAGCAGTAGGGGCCAGAACACTAATGAAAAACTGTTTTTT

D gene: TRBD1
V gene: TRBV24-1
clone size: few
J gene: TRBJ2-1
CDR3 protein: CATSDAGQGASYNEQFF
CDR3 DNA: TGTGCCACCAGTGATGCGGGACAGGGGGCTAGTTACAATGAGCAGTTCTTC

D gene: TRBD1
V gene: TRBV7-2
clone size: .
J gene: TRBJ1-2
CDR3 protein: CASSLTGKGGGYTF
CDR3 DNA: TGTGCCAGCAGCTTGACAGGGAAGGGTGGTGGCTACACCTTC

D gene: .
V gene: TRBV5-4
clone size: .
J gene: TRBJ1-5
CDR3 protein: CASSPGPAGNQPQHF
CDR3 DNA: TGTGCCAGCAGCCCTGGTCCCGCAGGGAATCAGCCCCAGCATTTT

D gene: TRBD2
V gene: TRBV5-4
clone size: .
J gene: TRBJ2-3
CDR3 protein: CASSSPKRGETDTQYF
CDR3 DNA: TGTGCCAGCAGCTCCCCAAAGCGGGGGGAGACAGATACGCAGTATTTT

D gene: TRBD1
V gene: TRBV24-1
clone size: once
J gene: TRBJ2-5
CDR3 protein: CATSDFRRDRGIKETQYF
CDR3 DNA: TGTGCCACCAGTGATTTCCGCCGGGACAGGGGGATTAAGGAGACCCAGTACTTC

D gene: TRBD2
V gene: TRBV7-2
clone size: .
J gene: TRBJ2-3
CDR3 protein: CASSYKTSGGTDTQYF
CDR3 DNA: TGTGCCAGCAGCTACAAAACTAGCGGGGGCACAGATACGCAGTATTTT

D gene: .
V gene: TRBV12-3/TRBV12-4
clone size: few
J gene: TRBJ2-7
CDR3 protein: CASSFEAEQYF
CDR3 DNA: TGTGCCAGCAGTTTTGAAGCCGAGCAGTACTTC

D gene: TRBD1
V gene: TRBV4-1
clone size: .
J gene: TRBJ1-2
CDR3 protein: CASSQVGGDREYGYTF
CDR3 DNA: TGCGCCAGCAGCCAAGTCGGTGGGGACAGGGAGTACGGCTACACCTTC

D gene: .
V gene: TRBV5-1
clone size: .
J gene: TRBJ1-3
CDR3 protein: CASSQQAIAGNTIYF
CDR3 DNA: TGCGCCAGCAGCCAACAGGCTATCGCTGGAAACACCATATATTTT

D gene: .
V gene: TRBV24-1
clone size: .
J gene: TRBJ2-1
CDR3 protein: CATSDPRTVISQFF
CDR3 DNA: TGTGCCACCAGTGATCCAAGGACAGTAATTAGCCAGTTCTTC

D gene: .
V gene: TRBV24-1
clone size: .
J gene: TRBJ2-7
CDR3 protein: CATSDNSGFEQYF
CDR3 DNA: TGTGCCACCAGTGACAATTCAGGGTTCGAGCAGTACTTC

D gene: .
V gene: TRBV6-2/TRBV6-3
clone size: .
J gene: TRBJ1-2
CDR3 protein: CASSYQGYGYTF
CDR3 DNA: TGTGCCAGCAGTTACCAGGGCTATGGCTACACCTTC

D gene: TRBD1
V gene: TRBV10-3
clone size: .
J gene: TRBJ1-5
CDR3 protein: CATGRSGGGQPQHF
CDR3 DNA: TGTGCCACGGGGAGGTCAGGGGGAGGTCAGCCCCAGCATTTT

D gene: .
V gene: TRBV30
clone size: .
J gene: TRBJ1-6
CDR3 protein: CAWMKGPPYNSPLHF
CDR3 DNA: TGTGCCTGGATGAAGGGGCCCCCCTATAATTCACCCCTCCACTTT

D gene: .
V gene: TRBV12-5
clone size: once
J gene: TRBJ1-5
CDR3 protein: CASGSSLNQPQHF
CDR3 DNA: TGTGCTAGTGGTTCAAGTCTAAATCAGCCCCAGCATTTT

D gene: .
V gene: TRBV19
clone size: .
J gene: TRBJ1-5
CDR3 protein: CASSLGGQFKQPQHF
CDR3 DNA: TGTGCCAGTAGCCTGGGGGGTCAGTTTAAGCAGCCCCAGCATTTT

D gene: .
V gene: TRBV5-5
clone size: .
J gene: TRBJ2-7
CDR3 protein: CASSFFRPGSSYEQYF
CDR3 DNA: TGTGCCAGCAGCTTCTTTCGGCCGGGAAGCTCCTACGAGCAGTACTTC

D gene: .
V gene: TRBV15
clone size: .
J gene: TRBJ1-5
CDR3 protein: CATSRGPGISNQPQHF
CDR3 DNA: TGTGCCACCAGCAGGGGGCCAGGGATTAGCAATCAGCCCCAGCATTTT

D gene: .
V gene: TRBV4-1
clone size: .
J gene: TRBJ1-1
CDR3 protein: CASSLQGGTEAFF
CDR3 DNA: TGCGCCAGCAGCCTCCAAGGGGGTACTGAAGCTTTCTTT

D gene: TRBD2
V gene: TRBV9
clone size: .
J gene: TRBJ2-7
CDR3 protein: CASSVSAGAREQYF
CDR3 DNA: TGTGCCAGCAGCGTATCAGCGGGGGCGAGGGAGCAGTACTTC

D gene: .
V gene: TRBV13
clone size: few
J gene: TRBJ1-1
CDR3 protein: CASSLEGGTNTEAFF
CDR3 DNA: TGTGCCAGCAGCTTAGAGGGAGGGACGAACACTGAAGCTTTCTTT

D gene: .
V gene: TRBV29-1
clone size: .
J gene: TRBJ2-7
CDR3 protein: CSVDIGSSYEQYF
CDR3 DNA: TGCAGCGTTGATATAGGGAGTAGCTACGAGCAGTACTTC

D gene: TRBD1
V gene: TRBV2
clone size: .
J gene: TRBJ2-7
CDR3 protein: CASKDRENFYEQYF
CDR3 DNA: TGTGCCAGCAAGGACAGGGAAAACTTCTACGAGCAGTACTTC

D gene: .
V gene: TRBV11-2
clone size: few
J gene: TRBJ1-5
CDR3 protein: CASSLGGPGQPQHF
CDR3 DNA: TGTGCCAGCAGCTTAGGGGGGCCGGGGCAGCCCCAGCATTTT

D gene: .
V gene: TRBV2
clone size: few
J gene: TRBJ1-2
CDR3 protein: CASNLQGQSNYGYTF
CDR3 DNA: TGTGCCAGCAATCTACAGGGCCAATCTAACTATGGCTACACCTTC